This T cell receptor beta chain was recovered during a study of HIV-infected patients and healthy controls. This clonotype was counted many times. Its antigen is undetermined. Reverse transcription used 450 to 650 ng RNA and constant-region primers for alpha and beta. Using multiplexing indices, alpha and beta chain libraries were generated apart by chain-specific third strand synthesis. TCRdb passed the 5' RACE reads through MiXCR, listing each CDR3 protein once. This sample has about 24,000 distinct CDR3 sequences, with 8.5% found just once. No cell fractionation was done, so the repertoire covers all unsorted peripheral blood T cells. The study's findings and limits: In healthy controls, MAIT alpha CDR3s were common; in HIV+ repertoires, severely depleted. In HIV-infected patients, the apparent post-therapy Gini index recovery did not replicate in size-matched data.

Input material: blood. The TCR sequence derives from an adult in good health.

The DNA of the CDR3 is TGTGCCAGCAGCTCAAAGCGACTAGCCGGTGAGACCCAGTACTTC. Protein: CASSSKRLAGETQYF. The V call is TRBV7-2, the J call TRBJ2-5, with TRBD2 matching 7 bases. This CDR3 comprises 15 residues. Germline values: CDR1 SGHTA, CDR2 FQGNSA. The V and J ends lost 4 bases and 5 bases, in that order; junction bases with no gene match: 10.